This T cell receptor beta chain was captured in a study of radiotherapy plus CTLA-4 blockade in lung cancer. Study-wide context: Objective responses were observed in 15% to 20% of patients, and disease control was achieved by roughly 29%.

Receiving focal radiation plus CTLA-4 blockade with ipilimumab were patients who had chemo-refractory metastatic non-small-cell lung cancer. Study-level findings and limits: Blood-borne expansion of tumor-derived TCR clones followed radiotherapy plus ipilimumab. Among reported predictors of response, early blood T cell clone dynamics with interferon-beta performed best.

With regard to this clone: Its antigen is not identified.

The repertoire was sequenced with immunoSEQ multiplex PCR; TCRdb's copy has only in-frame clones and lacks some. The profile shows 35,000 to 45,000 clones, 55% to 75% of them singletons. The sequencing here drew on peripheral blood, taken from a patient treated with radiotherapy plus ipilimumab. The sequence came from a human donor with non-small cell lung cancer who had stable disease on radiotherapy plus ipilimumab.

The CDR3 sequence: CASSPPGEGYEQYF. CDR3 DNA: TGTGCCAGCAGCCCACCAGGGGAGGGTTACGAGCAGTACTTC. This chain links TRBV7-6 with TRBJ2-7, with a possible D match to TRBD2 (7 bases). The CDR3 has 14 residues. The ends were cut back, 5 bases at V and 4 bases at J, with 15 bases in the middle. Per the germline V gene, CDR1 is SGHVS and CDR2 is FNYEAQ. Based on the CDR3 plus reference TRBV7-6 and TRBJ2-7, the full variable domain is GAGVSQSPRYKVTKRGQDVALRCDPISGHVSLYWYRQALGQGPEFLTYFNYEAQQDKSGLPNDRFSAERPEGSISTLTIQRTEQRDSAMYRCASSPPGEGYEQYFGPGTRLTVT.